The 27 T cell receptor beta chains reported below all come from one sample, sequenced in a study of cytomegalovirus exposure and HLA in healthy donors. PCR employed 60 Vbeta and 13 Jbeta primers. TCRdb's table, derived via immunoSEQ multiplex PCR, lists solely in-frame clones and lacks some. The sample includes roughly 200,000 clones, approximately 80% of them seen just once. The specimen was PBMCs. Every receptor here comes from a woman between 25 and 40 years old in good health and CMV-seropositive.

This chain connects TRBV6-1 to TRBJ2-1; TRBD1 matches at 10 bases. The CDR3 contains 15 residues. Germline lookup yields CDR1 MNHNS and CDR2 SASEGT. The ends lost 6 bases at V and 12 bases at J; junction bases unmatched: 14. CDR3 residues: CASRRTGGEVVGQFF. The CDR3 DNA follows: TGTGCCAGCAGACGGACAGGGGGAGAGGTCGTGGGGCAGTTCTTC.

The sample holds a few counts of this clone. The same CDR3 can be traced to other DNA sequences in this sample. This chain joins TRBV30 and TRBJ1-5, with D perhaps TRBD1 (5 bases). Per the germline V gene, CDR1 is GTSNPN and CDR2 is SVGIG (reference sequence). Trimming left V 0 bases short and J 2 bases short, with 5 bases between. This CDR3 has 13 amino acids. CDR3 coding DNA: TGTGCCTGGAGTGTCAGGGGCAATCAGCCCCAGCATTTT. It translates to CAWSVRGNQPQHF.

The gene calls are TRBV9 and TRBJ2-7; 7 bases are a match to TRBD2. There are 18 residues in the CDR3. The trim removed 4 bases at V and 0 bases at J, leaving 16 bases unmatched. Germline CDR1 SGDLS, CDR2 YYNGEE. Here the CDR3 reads CASSPFGGGPLSSYEQYF. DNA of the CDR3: TGTGCCAGCAGCCCCTTTGGCGGGGGACCCTTGAGCTCCTACGAGCAGTACTTC.

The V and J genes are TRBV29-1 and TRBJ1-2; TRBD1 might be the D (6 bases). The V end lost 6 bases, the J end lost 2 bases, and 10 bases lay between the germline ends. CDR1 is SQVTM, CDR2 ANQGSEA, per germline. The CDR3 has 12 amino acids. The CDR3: CSVTRGNYGYTF. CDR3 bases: TGCAGCGTGACCAGGGGAAACTATGGCTACACCTTC.

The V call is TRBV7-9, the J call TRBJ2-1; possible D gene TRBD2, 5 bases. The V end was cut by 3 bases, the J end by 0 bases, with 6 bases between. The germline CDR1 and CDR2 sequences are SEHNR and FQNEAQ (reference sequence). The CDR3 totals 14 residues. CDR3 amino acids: CASSFDYSYNEQFF. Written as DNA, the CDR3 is TGTGCCAGCAGCTTTGACTACTCCTACAATGAGCAGTTCTTC.

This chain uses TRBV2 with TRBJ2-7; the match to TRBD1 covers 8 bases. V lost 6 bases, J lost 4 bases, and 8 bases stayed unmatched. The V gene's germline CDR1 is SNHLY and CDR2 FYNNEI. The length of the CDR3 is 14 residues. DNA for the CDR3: TGTGCCAGCAGCCGCGTCAGGGGGCAATACGAGCAGTACTTC. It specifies CASSRVRGQYEQYF.

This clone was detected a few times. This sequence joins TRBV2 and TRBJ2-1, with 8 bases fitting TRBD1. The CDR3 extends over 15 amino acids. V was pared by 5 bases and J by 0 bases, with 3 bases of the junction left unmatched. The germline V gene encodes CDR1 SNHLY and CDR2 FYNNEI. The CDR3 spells CASSTGGSSYNEQFF. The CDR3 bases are TGTGCCAGCAGTACAGGGGGAAGCTCCTACAATGAGCAGTTCTTC.

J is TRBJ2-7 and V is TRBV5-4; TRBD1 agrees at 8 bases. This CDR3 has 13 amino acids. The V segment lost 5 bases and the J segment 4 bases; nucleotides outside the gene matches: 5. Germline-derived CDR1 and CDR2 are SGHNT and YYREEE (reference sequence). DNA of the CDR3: TGTGCCAGCAGTCCGGACAGGGCGTACGAGCAGTACTTC. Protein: CASSPDRAYEQYF.

CDR3 DNA sequence: TGTGCCAGCAGTGGTATAGGGGAGGTCTATGGCTACACCTTC. This sequence encodes CASSGIGEVYGYTF. The V and J genes are TRBV2 and TRBJ1-2; a possible D gene is TRBD1 (5 bases). CDR1 SNHLY and CDR2 FYNNEI come from the germline V gene. V lost 4 bases and J lost 4, with 13 bases in between. The CDR3 totals 14 residues. Combining the CDR3 with reference TRBV2 and TRBJ1-2 gives the whole variable domain EPEVTQTPSHQVTQMGQEVILRCVPISNHLYFYWYRQILGQKVEFLVSFYNNEISEKSEIFDDQFSVERPDGSNFTLKIRSTKLEDSAMYFCASSGIGEVYGYTFGSGTRLTVV.

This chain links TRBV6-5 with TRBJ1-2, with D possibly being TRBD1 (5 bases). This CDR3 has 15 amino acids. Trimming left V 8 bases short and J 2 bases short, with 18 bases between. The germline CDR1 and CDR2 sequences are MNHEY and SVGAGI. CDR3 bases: TGTGCCAGCTTCCCTCGGGGGACGGGGAACTATGGCTACACCTTC. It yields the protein CASFPRGTGNYGYTF.

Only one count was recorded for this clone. CDR3 nucleotides: TGTGCCAGCAGTTCGGGACAGGTGCAAGTCAATGAGCAGTTCTTC. Encoded protein: CASSSGQVQVNEQFF. The chain joins TRBV2 to TRBJ2-1; 8 nucleotides line up with TRBD1. Unmatched junction bases numbered 9, after V lost 5 bases and J lost 6 bases. Germline V gene sequence: CDR1 SNHLY, CDR2 FYNNEI. CDR3 length: 15 amino acids.

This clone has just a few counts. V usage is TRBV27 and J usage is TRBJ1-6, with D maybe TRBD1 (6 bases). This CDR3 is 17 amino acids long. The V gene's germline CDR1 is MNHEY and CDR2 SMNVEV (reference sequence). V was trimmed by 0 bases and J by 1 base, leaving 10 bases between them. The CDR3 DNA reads TGTGCCAGCAGTTTATCGGGGGCGGTGTCCTATAATTCACCCCTCCACTTT. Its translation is CASSLSGAVSYNSPLHF.

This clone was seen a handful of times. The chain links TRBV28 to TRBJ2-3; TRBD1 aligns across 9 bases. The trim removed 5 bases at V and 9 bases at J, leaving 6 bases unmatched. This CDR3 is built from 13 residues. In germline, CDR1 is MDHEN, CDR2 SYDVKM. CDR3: CASSARDRDTQYF. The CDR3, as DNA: TGTGCCAGCAGTGCCCGGGACAGGGACACGCAGTATTTT. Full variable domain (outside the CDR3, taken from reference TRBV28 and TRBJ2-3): DVKVTQSSRYLVKRTGEKVFLECVQDMDHENMFWYRQDPGLGLRLIYFSYDVKMKEKGDIPEGYSVSREKKERFSLILESASTNQTSMYLCASSARDRDTQYFGPGTRLTVL.

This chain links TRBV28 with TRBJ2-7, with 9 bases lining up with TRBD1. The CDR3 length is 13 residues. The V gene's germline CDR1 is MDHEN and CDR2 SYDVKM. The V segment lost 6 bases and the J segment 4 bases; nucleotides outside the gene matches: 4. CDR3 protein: CASRGQGWYEQYF. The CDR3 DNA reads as TGTGCCAGCAGGGGACAGGGATGGTACGAGCAGTACTTC.

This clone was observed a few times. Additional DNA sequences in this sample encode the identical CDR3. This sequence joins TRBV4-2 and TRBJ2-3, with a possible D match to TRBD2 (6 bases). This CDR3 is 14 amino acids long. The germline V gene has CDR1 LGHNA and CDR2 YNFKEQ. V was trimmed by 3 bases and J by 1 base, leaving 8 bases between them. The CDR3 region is CASSQGGGTDTQYF. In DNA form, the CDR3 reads TGTGCCAGCAGCCAGGGGGGAGGCACAGATACGCAGTATTTT.

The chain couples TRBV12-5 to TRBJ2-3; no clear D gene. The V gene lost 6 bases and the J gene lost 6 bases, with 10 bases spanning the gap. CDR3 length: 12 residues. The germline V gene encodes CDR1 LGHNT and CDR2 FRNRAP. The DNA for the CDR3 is TGTGCTAGTGGACTGAAATTTGATACGCAGTATTTT. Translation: CASGLKFDTQYF. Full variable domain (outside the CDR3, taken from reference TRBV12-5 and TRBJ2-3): DARVTQTPRHKVTEMGQEVTMRCQPILGHNTVFWYRQTMMQGLELLAYFRNRAPLDDSGMPKDRFSAEMPDATLATLKIQPSEPRDSAVYFCASGLKFDTQYFGPGTRLTVL.

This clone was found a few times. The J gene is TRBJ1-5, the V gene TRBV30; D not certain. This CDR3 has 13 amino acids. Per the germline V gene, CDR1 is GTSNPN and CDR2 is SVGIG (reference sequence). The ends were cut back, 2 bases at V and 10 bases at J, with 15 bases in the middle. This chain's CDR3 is CAWSRGERGPQHF. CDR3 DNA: TGTGCCTGGAGTCGCGGGGAAAGAGGCCCCCAGCATTTT.

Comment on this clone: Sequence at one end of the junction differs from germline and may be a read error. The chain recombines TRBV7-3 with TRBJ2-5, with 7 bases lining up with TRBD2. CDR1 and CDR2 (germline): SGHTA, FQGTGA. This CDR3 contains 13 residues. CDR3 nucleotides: TGTGCCAGCAGCGCTCAGGCGGGAGAGACACAGTACTTC. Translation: CASSAQAGETQYF. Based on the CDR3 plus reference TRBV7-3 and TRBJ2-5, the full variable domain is GAGVSQTPSNKVTEKGKYVELRCDPISGHTALYWYRQSLGQGPEFLIYFQGTGAADDSGLPNDRFFAVRPEGSVSTLKIQRTERGDSAVYLCASSAQAGETQYFGPGTRLLVL.

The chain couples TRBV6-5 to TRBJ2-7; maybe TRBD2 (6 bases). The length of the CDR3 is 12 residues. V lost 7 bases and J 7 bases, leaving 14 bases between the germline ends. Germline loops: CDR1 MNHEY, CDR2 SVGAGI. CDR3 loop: CASTRGTWEQYF. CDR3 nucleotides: TGTGCCAGCACCCGGGGGACCTGGGAGCAGTACTTC.

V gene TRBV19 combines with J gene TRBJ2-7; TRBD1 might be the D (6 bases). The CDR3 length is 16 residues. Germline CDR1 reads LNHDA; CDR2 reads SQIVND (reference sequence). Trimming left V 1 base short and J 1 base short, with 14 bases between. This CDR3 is CASSIVGGRPSYEQYF. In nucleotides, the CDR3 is TGTGCCAGTAGTATAGTTGGGGGCCGCCCGTCCTACGAGCAGTACTTC. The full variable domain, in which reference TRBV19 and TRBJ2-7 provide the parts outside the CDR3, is DGGITQSPKYLFRKEGQNVTLSCEQNLNHDAMYWYRQDPGQGLRLIYYSQIVNDFQKGDIAEGYSVSREKKESFPLTVTSAQKNPTAFYLCASSIVGGRPSYEQYFGPGTRLTVT.

The DNA of the CDR3 is TGTGCCAGCAGCTTAGGACCCCTCGCGGGGACCCAGTACTTC. Translating gives CASSLGPLAGTQYF. This chain uses TRBV7-2 with TRBJ2-5; perhaps TRBD2 as D (5 bases). CDR3 length equals 14 residues. Germline CDR1 is SGHTA and CDR2 is FQGNSA. The V gene lost 1 base and the J gene lost 7 bases, with 13 bases spanning the gap.

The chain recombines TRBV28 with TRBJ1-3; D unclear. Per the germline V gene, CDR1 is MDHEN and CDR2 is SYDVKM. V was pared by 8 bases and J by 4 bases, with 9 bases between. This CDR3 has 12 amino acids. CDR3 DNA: TGTGCCAGCTCAACTCGGGGAAACACCATATATTTT. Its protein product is CASSTRGNTIYF.

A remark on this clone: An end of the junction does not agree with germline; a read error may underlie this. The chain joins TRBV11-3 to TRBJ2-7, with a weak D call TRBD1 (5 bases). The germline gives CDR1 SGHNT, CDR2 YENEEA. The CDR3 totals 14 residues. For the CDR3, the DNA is TGTGCCGGCAGCTTAGAGACAGACGTCGACGAGCAGTACTTC. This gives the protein CAGSLETDVDEQYF.

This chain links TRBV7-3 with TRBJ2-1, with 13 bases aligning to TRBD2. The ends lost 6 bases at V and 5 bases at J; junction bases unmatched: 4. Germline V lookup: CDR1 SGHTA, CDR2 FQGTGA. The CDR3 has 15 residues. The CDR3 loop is CASSGTSGTNNEQFF. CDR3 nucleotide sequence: TGTGCCAGCAGTGGGACTAGCGGGACTAACAATGAGCAGTTCTTC.

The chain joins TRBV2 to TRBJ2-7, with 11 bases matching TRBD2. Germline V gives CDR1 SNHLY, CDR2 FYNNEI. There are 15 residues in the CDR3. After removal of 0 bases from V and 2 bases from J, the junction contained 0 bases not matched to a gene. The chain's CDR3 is CASSEASGGAYEQYF. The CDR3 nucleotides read TGTGCCAGCAGTGAAGCTAGCGGGGGGGCCTACGAGCAGTACTTC.

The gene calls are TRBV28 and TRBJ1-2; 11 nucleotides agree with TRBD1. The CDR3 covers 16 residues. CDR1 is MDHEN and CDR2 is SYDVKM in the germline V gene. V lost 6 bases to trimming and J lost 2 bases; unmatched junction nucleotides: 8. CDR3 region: CASSRTGGGLNYGYTF. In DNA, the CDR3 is TGTGCCAGCAGCAGGACAGGGGGCGGACTGAACTATGGCTACACCTTC.

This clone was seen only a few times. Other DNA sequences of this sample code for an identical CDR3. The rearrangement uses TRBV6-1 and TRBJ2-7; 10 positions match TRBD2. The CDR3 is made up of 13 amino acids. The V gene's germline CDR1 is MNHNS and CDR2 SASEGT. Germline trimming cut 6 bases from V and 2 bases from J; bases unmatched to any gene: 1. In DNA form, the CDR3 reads TGTGCCAGCAGCCTAGCGGGGGCCTACGAGCAGTACTTC. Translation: CASSLAGAYEQYF.